These T cell receptor beta chains were read from a single sample in a study of CD8 T cells in ankylosing spondylitis. TCRdb recomputed calls from the 5' RACE reads with MiXCR, one row per CDR3 protein. In the table there are about 69,000 distinct CDR3 sequences, roughly 5.2% of which are singletons. Sequencing was done on a sample of blood, either unsorted or a sorted T cell fraction (not recorded which). The source is a male donor with ankylosing spondylitis or in good health (not recorded which). CDR3s include the opening cysteine and the closing phenylalanine or tryptophan.

>16|TRBJ2-6|TRBV6-1
CASSQKDSSGANVLTF
>12|TRBJ2-1|TRBV9
CASSVGSGEQFF
>15|TRBJ1-5|TRBV21-1
CASSSRHFSNQPQHF
>13|TRBJ1-1|TRBV5-6
CASGPGPDQEAFF
>17|TRBJ2-7|TRBV3-1
CASSQVSQRKTGYEQYF
>13|TRBJ1-2|TRBV7-2
CASSSTMIGGYTF
>13|TRBJ2-1|TRBV5-1
CASSSNMDNEQFF
>17|TRBJ2-1|TRBV2
CASRVPLGQRGGNEQFF
>13|TRBJ1-6|TRBV3-1
CASSQSQGLPLHF
>16|TRBJ1-4|TRBV5-1
CASSSGTTEGVEKLFF
>12|TRBJ2-5|TRBV2
CAGRQNQETQYF
>13|TRBJ2-2|TRBV9
CASSVRDTGELFF
>15|TRBJ2-1|TRBV7-9
CASSLVPTTYNEQFF
>14|TRBJ2-7|TRBV5-1
CASSLDPGSYEQYF
>16|TRBJ1-5|TRBV28
CASSTGVRGSNQPQHF
>17|TRBJ2-1|TRBV18
CAISLPEGTGVHNEQFF
>12|TRBJ2-1|TRBV7-9
CASSLSDNEQFF
>13|TRBJ1-6|TRBV9
CASSETGSSPLHF
>14|TRBJ1-6|TRBV5-1
CASSSDRGQSPLHF
>15|TRBJ2-1|TRBV20-1
CSATGLAVSYNEQFF
>13|TRBJ2-7|TRBV4-1
CASSLGLAYEQYF
>14|TRBJ1-5|TRBV12-3/TRBV12-4
CASSLTGSNQPQHF
>15|TRBJ2-3|TRBV25-1
CASSVPGLGTDTQYF
>11|TRBJ1-4|TRBV5-1
CASSSSGALFF
>14|TRBJ1-3|TRBV12-3/TRBV12-4
CACSGDSHGNTIYF
>15|TRBJ1-6|TRBV5-1
CASSLTGTNDSPLHF
>13|TRBJ1-5|TRBV2
CASSDIVGQPQHF
>15|TRBJ2-2|TRBV5-1
CASMLRRDDTGELFF
>14|TRBJ1-2|TRBV7-2
CASRPSGFTSGYTF
>17|TRBJ2-6|TRBV24-1
CATSERAYGSGANVLTF
>17|TRBJ2-3|TRBV24-1
CATSDAGTSGYTDTQYF
>15|TRBJ2-1|TRBV28
CASSLWGDSYNEQFF
>15|TRBJ2-2|TRBV7-3
CASSLLGQGTGELFF
>15|TRBJ2-5|TRBV5-1
CASSLASHTQETQYF
>14|TRBJ2-7|TRBV11-3
CASSSGQLRNEQYF
>15|TRBJ2-5|TRBV7-9
CASSFAGLYQETQYF
>14|TRBJ2-7|TRBV12-3/TRBV12-4
CASSSTMYPFEQYF
>13|TRBJ2-7|TRBV18
CASSPTENYEQYF
>16|TRBJ2-5|TRBV9
CASSVESSGGAATQYF
>12|TRBJ2-7|TRBV12-3/TRBV12-4
CASSLVAYEQYF
>16|TRBJ2-2|TRBV7-3
CASSLFAGGPTGELFF
>14|TRBJ1-1|TRBV6-2/TRBV6-3
CASWGRVVNTEAFF
>15|TRBJ1-1|TRBV3-1
CASSQERRRNTEAFF
>14|TRBJ2-2|TRBV4-2
CASSQYMNTGELFF
>14|TRBJ2-5|TRBV5-1
CASSLDGVSETQYF
>13|TRBJ2-2|TRBV20-1
CSASTWGTGELFF
>16|TRBJ1-4|TRBV6-5
CASSSGQGARGEKLFF
>16|TRBJ1-6|TRBV28
CASSLHRSSYNSPLHF
>14|TRBJ1-1|TRBV7-2
CASSLAVRDTEAFF
>16|TRBJ2-3|TRBV7-8
CASSSLRGVSTDTQYF
>15|TRBJ2-1|TRBV18
CASSPPTAGYNEQFF
>14|TRBJ1-1|TRBV12-3/TRBV12-4
CASSLKAVNTEAFF
>15|TRBJ1-2|TRBV9
CASSTETGSRFGYTF
>13|TRBJ1-1|TRBV30
CAWRSGTITEAFF
>14|TRBJ2-3|TRBV5-1
CASSPPRGTDTQYF